This TCR beta chain was obtained from a study of T cells in Graves' hyperthyroidism and ophthalmopathy. Study context: The blood sample was taken at first diagnosis, before treatment began. General study points: By a 13 V-J model, ophthalmopathy was set apart from stable hyperthyroidism.

V shed 1 base and J 3 bases; nucleotides not matched to a gene: 6. The germline CDR1 and CDR2 sequences are SGDLS and YYNGEE. The CDR3 is 15 amino acids. It was RNA transcripts that yielded the amplified TCR beta CDR3 regions. The study used the HTBI primer set for a first-round RT-PCR of the TCR CDR3. TCRdb redid the calling of the multiplex PCR reads with MiXCR, one entry per CDR3 protein. This table has 500,000 to 650,000 distinct CDR3 sequences, about 14% appearing once. No ophthalmopathy progression within 18 months constituted stable Graves' hyperthyroidism. Patients were excluded for uncontrolled infection, other autoimmune disease, pregnancy or lactation. This clonotype was detected a few times. Its antigen is undetermined.

J is TRBJ2-7 and V is TRBV9; the match to TRBD2 covers 8 bases. The origin of this receptor is a woman between 35 and 50 years old with Graves' hyperthyroidism. Sequenced material: blood. The CDR3 loop reads CASSVNSGSFYEQYF. In nucleotides, the CDR3 is TGTGCCAGCAGCGTAAACAGCGGGAGTTTCTACGAGCAGTACTTC.